These 18 T cell receptor beta chains share one sample of origin, sequenced in a study of identical twins (dated by TCRdb to the mid-2010s). The library came from 5' RACE. TCRdb records Illumina HiSeq 2000 as the sequencer. TCRdb trimmed public reads at Q25 via fastp, called clones via MiXCR and kept in-frame beta chains. Identical CDR3 proteins give one entry, which carries the most common genes and DNA. The sample profile shows 500,000 to 600,000 distinct CDR3 sequences; roughly 21% of them were found once. Roughly 0.9% of the sample is in the top ten clones. The same sample was also used in a study of T cells expressing NK-cell markers.

The sequenced sample was CD4+ T cells sorted from blood. The receptors come from a woman between 18 and 29 years old in good health.

This clonotype came up once. CDR3 loop: CASTGGGEQFF. The CDR3 coding sequence is TGTGCCAGCACAGGGGGCGGAGAGCAGTTCTTC. The chain employs TRBV6-5 and TRBJ2-1; 8 bases map to TRBD1. CDR3 length: 11 amino acids. CDR1 is MNHEY, CDR2 SVGAGI, per germline. V lost 7 bases, J lost 10 bases, and 3 bases stayed unmatched.

This clonotype has a handful of counts. CDR3: CASSLGSESYEQYF. Here the CDR3 DNA reads TGCGCCAGCAGCCTAGGCTCGGAGAGCTACGAGCAGTACTTC. V is TRBV5-1 and J is TRBJ2-7; D remains unclear. With 4 bases removed from V and 3 bases from J, the gap between germline ends came to 14 bases. Germline loops: CDR1 SGHRS, CDR2 YFSETQ. CDR3 length equals 14 residues.

This clonotype came up a few times. This chain links TRBV4-3 with TRBJ2-7; 9 bases line up with TRBD2. The length of the CDR3 is 15 residues. Looked up from germline, CDR1 is LGHNA and CDR2 is YSLEER. V lost 0 bases to trimming and J lost 6 bases; unmatched junction nucleotides: 6. The CDR3 here is CASSQDPASGIEQYF. The CDR3 DNA is TGCGCCAGCAGCCAAGATCCGGCTAGCGGGATCGAGCAGTACTTC.

The chain joins TRBV12-3 or TRBV12-4 to TRBJ2-1; possible D gene TRBD1, 6 bases. CDR3 length: 16 residues. Trimming cost V 6 bases and J 0 bases, with 15 bases left between them. The CDR3 loop is CASRGVWTASYNEQFF. The CDR3 DNA reads as TGTGCCAGCAGAGGAGTCTGGACAGCCTCCTACAATGAGCAGTTCTTC.

This clonotype has more than one count but fewer than ten. CDR3 sequence: CASSLRHPEGYTF. CDR3 nucleotides: TGTGCCAGCAGTTTAAGACATCCAGAAGGCTACACCTTC. The V and J genes are TRBV6-2 or TRBV6-3 and TRBJ1-2; D is undetermined. The V gene lost 4 bases and the J gene lost 8 bases, with 14 bases spanning the gap. CDR3 length: 13 amino acids. The germline CDR1 and CDR2 sequences are MNHEY and SVGEGT.

This chain connects TRBV2 to TRBJ2-1; 7 bases map to TRBD2. The V gene end was trimmed by 7 bases and the J gene end by 2 bases; junction bases not matched to a gene: 11. Germline V CDR1 and CDR2: SNHLY, FYNNEI. This CDR3 region has 16 residues. CDR3 DNA sequence: TGTGCCAGCACCGACCGACTAGCTTCTGCCTACAATGAGCAGTTCTTC. It is translated as CASTDRLASAYNEQFF.

The genes are TRBV12-3 or TRBV12-4 and TRBJ2-5, with D unclear. Trimming took 5 bases from V and 3 from J, leaving 13 bases between them. The length of the CDR3 is 14 residues. This CDR3 is CASSPRINKETQYF. CDR3 bases: TGTGCCAGCAGTCCGCGCATTAACAAAGAGACCCAGTACTTC.

The chain uses TRBV12-3 or TRBV12-4 and TRBJ1-3, with D possibly TRBD1 on 5 matching bases. Trimming removed 6 bases at V and 2 bases at J, with 11 bases between. This CDR3 contains 14 residues. CDR3 sequence (DNA): TGTGCCAGCAGCCAGAGGGGAACTGGAAACACCATATATTTT. Translating it yields CASSQRGTGNTIYF.

This clonotype showed up just a few times. The chain combines TRBV6-1 with TRBJ2-2; a possible D gene is TRBD2 (6 bases). The germline CDR1 and CDR2 sequences are MNHNS and SASEGT. Trimming took off 1 base at V and 0 bases at J, with 12 bases between the two ends. The CDR3 length is 17 residues. CDR3 bases: TGTGCCAGCAGTGAAGTCTGGGAGGCTACGAACACCGGGGAGCTGTTTTTT. Encoded protein: CASSEVWEATNTGELFF.

This clonotype was seen only a few times. The chain is built from TRBV10-3 and TRBJ1-2; 7 nucleotides line up with TRBD1. J was trimmed by 4 bases and V by 11 bases; bases with no gene match: 10. Germline V gives CDR1 ENHRY, CDR2 SYGVKD. The length of the CDR3 is 13 residues. The DNA of the CDR3 is TGTGCCTCCGCCCCGGACAGGAGCTATGGCTACACCTTC. Its protein is CASAPDRSYGYTF.

This clonotype was picked up a small number of times. The V and J genes are TRBV15 and TRBJ1-1; no clear D. Germline assignment: CDR1 LNHNV and CDR2 YYDKDF (reference sequence). CDR3 length: 13 residues. V lost 9 bases to trimming and J lost 1 base, with 12 bases between them. The CDR3: CATSQEANTEAFF. As DNA, the CDR3 is TGTGCCACTTCGCAGGAGGCGAACACTGAAGCTTTCTTT.

At least ten counts were recorded for this clonotype. The chain carries TRBV20-1 and TRBJ2-1, with 7 positions matching TRBD2. This CDR3 spans 15 amino acids. Germline trimming cut 3 bases from V and 6 bases from J; bases unmatched to any gene: 11. CDR1 is DFQATT, CDR2 SNEGSKA, per germline (reference sequence). The CDR3 reads CSASSGGLTVNEQFF. The CDR3 coding sequence is TGCAGTGCTAGTTCCGGGGGACTAACGGTCAATGAGCAGTTCTTC.

The V call is TRBV5-1, the J call TRBJ1-1; 8 positions match TRBD1. Germline lookup yields CDR1 SGHRS and CDR2 YFSETQ. The CDR3 runs 17 residues. J was trimmed by 1 base and V by 5 bases; bases with no gene match: 13. As DNA, the CDR3 is TGCGCCAGCAGGATTTTGACAGGGGCGAAAGGGAACACTGAAGCTTTCTTT. This gives the protein CASRILTGAKGNTEAFF.

The chain recombines TRBV20-1 with TRBJ2-7, with 12 bases matching TRBD1. The CDR3 has 15 amino acids. Looked up from germline, CDR1 is DFQATT and CDR2 is SNEGSKA (reference sequence). V lost 1 base and J lost 2; bases outside the gene matches: 3. CDR3: CSARGGQGAAYEQYF. Written as DNA, the CDR3 is TGCAGTGCTAGAGGGGGACAGGGGGCTGCCTACGAGCAGTACTTC.

The chain uses TRBV20-1 and TRBJ2-7; D is unclear. Germline-derived CDR1 and CDR2 are DFQATT and SNEGSKA (reference sequence). CDR3 length: 13 amino acids. The CDR3 protein is CSLGSHPSYEQYF. CDR3 nucleotides: TGCAGCCTGGGGTCACATCCTTCTTACGAGCAGTACTTC.

V usage is TRBV15 and J usage is TRBJ2-1; unclear D gene. V shed 1 base and J shed 3 bases, with 16 bases lying between them. This CDR3 contains 17 residues. Germline V lookup: CDR1 LNHNV, CDR2 YYDKDF (reference sequence). CDR3 DNA: TGTGCCACCAGCAGAGCTCCCTCACTCATGGGCTACAATGAGCAGTTCTTC. Residues: CATSRAPSLMGYNEQFF. Full variable domain (remainder filled in from reference TRBV15 and TRBJ2-1): DAMVIQNPRYQVTQFGKPVTLSCSQTLNHNVMYWYQQKSSQAPKLLFHYYDKDFNNEADTPDNFQSRRPNTSFCFLDIRSPGLGDTAMYLCATSRAPSLMGYNEQFFGPGTRLTVL.

The chain is built from TRBV5-5 and TRBJ2-7; D unresolved. The V end was cut by 4 bases, the J end by 2 bases, with 10 bases between. The CDR3 runs 13 residues. Germline-derived CDR1 and CDR2 are SGHKS and YYEKEE (reference sequence). CDR3 in amino acids: CASSRYDTYEQYF. CDR3 nucleotide sequence: TGTGCCAGCAGCCGTTATGACACCTACGAGCAGTACTTC.

Many counts were recorded for this clonotype. This chain links TRBV7-9 with TRBJ2-5; D ambiguous. The CDR3 spans 13 residues. Trimming pared 3 bases from V and 1 base from J, leaving 6 bases between. Germline V gives CDR1 SEHNR, CDR2 FQNEAQ (reference sequence). The DNA of the CDR3 is TGTGCCAGCAGCTTCGGCAGCCAAGAGACCCAGTACTTC. Translated, it gives CASSFGSQETQYF.